The 32 T cell receptor beta chains presented below share a single source sample, sequenced in a study of T cell repertoires in cytomegalovirus infection (dated by TCRdb to about 2019). Instrument used: Illumina HiSeq 1500. Clones were called with MiXCR by TCRdb after fastp trimmed the public reads at Q25, and only in-frame beta chains were retained. Every CDR3 protein is listed once, alongside the most common genes and DNA of its rows. The sample includes fewer than 80,000 distinct CDR3 sequences, with 3.7% observed a single time. The ten largest clones represent 3.5% to 6% of the sample. The sequencing input was PBMCs. All receptors come from a human donor in good health (CMV status not recorded). Some clones in this sample may be carry-over from other donors' samples.

At least ten counts were recorded for this clonotype. V gene TRBV5-6 combines with J gene TRBJ1-2, with TRBD1 matching over 7 bases. Trimming at V came to 3 bases and at J to 2 bases, leaving 4 bases not matched to a gene. The length of the CDR3 is 14 residues. Germline CDR1 reads SGHDT; CDR2 reads YYEEEE. The CDR3 nucleotides read TGTGCCAGCAGCTCGGGACAGACAAACTATGGCTACACCTTC. Protein sequence: CASSSGQTNYGYTF.

There are a few counts of this clonotype. The chain has TRBV4-3 and TRBJ2-1, with TRBD1 identical over 8 bases. This CDR3 spans 15 amino acids. V shed 3 bases and J 2 bases; nucleotides not matched to a gene: 3. Germline V CDR1 and CDR2: LGHNA, YSLEER. The CDR3 sequence is CASSQDRVAYNEQFF. The CDR3 DNA reads as TGCGCCAGCAGCCAGGACAGGGTGGCCTACAATGAGCAGTTCTTC.

Many counts were recorded for this clonotype. The chain carries TRBV12-3 or TRBV12-4 and TRBJ2-2, with TRBD1 matching over 9 bases. The V segment lost 6 bases and the J segment 4 bases; nucleotides outside the gene matches: 6. The CDR3 has 15 amino acids. CDR3 region: CASRVDRGITGELFF. The CDR3 nucleotides are TGTGCCAGCAGGGTTGACAGGGGGATCACCGGGGAGCTGTTTTTT.

This clonotype occurred many times. The chain joins TRBV20-1 to TRBJ2-7; 7 bases line up with TRBD2. V dropped 3 bases and J dropped 0; count of bases not matched to a gene: 5. Germline V gene lookup returns CDR1 DFQATT and CDR2 SNEGSKA (reference sequence). CDR3 length: 14 residues. The CDR3 loop reads CSARVGGSSYEQYF. For the CDR3, the DNA is TGCAGTGCTAGGGTGGGGGGGAGCTCCTACGAGCAGTACTTC.

This clonotype was seen repeatedly, ten times or more. This chain links TRBV19 with TRBJ1-5; 7 bases are a match to TRBD1. Looked up from germline, CDR1 is LNHDA and CDR2 is SQIVND (reference sequence). CDR3 length equals 15 residues. V lost 0 bases to trimming and J lost 3 bases; unmatched junction nucleotides: 2. The CDR3 spells CASSIEQGINQPQHF. For the CDR3, the DNA is TGTGCCAGTAGTATAGAACAGGGGATCAATCAGCCCCAGCATTTT.

This clonotype was detected ten times or more. This chain uses TRBV28 with TRBJ1-3; 7 positions agree with TRBD1. Germline V gene data show CDR1 as MDHEN and CDR2 as SYDVKM. The CDR3 contains 13 residues. V lost 6 bases to trimming and J lost 5 bases; unmatched junction nucleotides: 4. Here the CDR3 DNA reads TGTGCCAGCAGCCGACAGGGTCGAAACACCATATATTTT. It encodes CASSRQGRNTIYF.

In this sample, this clonotype turned up many times. The V call is TRBV7-2, the J call TRBJ2-1, with 10 bases lining up with TRBD1. Per the germline V gene, CDR1 is SGHTA and CDR2 is FQGNSA. CDR3 length: 16 amino acids. V trimming: 4 bases; J trimming: 3 bases; junction bases outside the gene matches: 6. The CDR3 region is CASSYWTGGNYNEQFF. The CDR3 nucleotides are TGTGCCAGCAGCTATTGGACAGGGGGGAACTACAATGAGCAGTTCTTC. The full variable domain, rest sourced from reference TRBV7-2 and TRBJ2-1, is GAGVSQSPSNKVTEKGKDVELRCDPISGHTALYWYRQSLGQGLEFLIYFQGNSAPDKSGLPSDRFSAERTGGSVSTLTIQRTQQEDSAVYLCASSYWTGGNYNEQFFGPGTRLTVL.

This clonotype was recorded many times. The chain uses TRBV28 and TRBJ1-2; TRBD1 might be the D (5 bases). The CDR3 sequence is 14 residues long. V was shortened by 4 bases and J by 0 bases, with 9 bases between the two germline ends. The V gene's germline CDR1 is MDHEN and CDR2 SYDVKM. This CDR3 reads CASSYDRANYGYTF. The CDR3 nucleotides are TGTGCCAGCAGTTACGACAGAGCTAACTATGGCTACACCTTC.

This clonotype was counted at least ten times. The chain couples TRBV28 to TRBJ2-4; 7 bases agree with TRBD1. Germline assignment: CDR1 MDHEN and CDR2 SYDVKM. V shed 6 bases, J shed 2 bases, and the junction held 4 bases outside the gene matches. The CDR3 contains 14 residues. CDR3 sequence reads: CASSPTGPKNIQYF. The CDR3, as DNA: TGTGCCAGCAGCCCGACAGGGCCCAAAAACATTCAGTACTTC.

This clonotype was observed many times. This rearrangement joins TRBV3-1 to TRBJ1-3; D remains ambiguous. CDR1 and CDR2 (germline): LGHDT, YNNKEL (reference sequence). CDR3 length: 13 residues. Trimming cost V 7 bases and J 3 bases, with 10 bases left between them. CDR3 sequence (DNA): TGTGCCAGCACCGTCGGGGATGGAAACACCATATATTTT. It specifies CASTVGDGNTIYF.

This clonotype was detected many times. CDR3 sequence reads: CASSDRGRSEQYF. CDR3 nucleotides: TGCGCCAGCAGTGACAGGGGGCGATCCGAGCAGTACTTC. The rearrangement joins TRBV23-1 to TRBJ2-7, with 10 bases that match TRBD1. TRBV23-1 is classed as an ORF, of uncertain function. With 5 bases clipped from V and 6 bases from J, the junction kept 4 bases outside the gene matches. CDR3 length equals 13 residues.

This clonotype was observed many times. The chain uses TRBV5-4 and TRBJ2-3; 9 nucleotides match TRBD1. The germline gives CDR1 SGHNT, CDR2 YYREEE (reference sequence). This CDR3 has 16 residues. The trim removed 6 bases at V and 1 base at J, leaving 9 bases unmatched. This CDR3 reads CASTGLTGGGTDTQYF. CDR3 DNA: TGTGCCAGCACCGGATTGACAGGGGGAGGCACAGATACGCAGTATTTT.

This clonotype occurred many times. The rearrangement joins TRBV7-2 to TRBJ1-5; no clear D gene. Germline V gene lookup returns CDR1 SGHTA and CDR2 FQGNSA. V was shortened by 7 bases and J by 2 bases, with 18 bases between the two germline ends. This CDR3 has 16 amino acids. DNA for the CDR3: TGTGCCAGCACCGAACGACCGGGAACCGGCAATCAGCCCCAGCATTTT. Amino acids: CASTERPGTGNQPQHF.

This clonotype has at least ten counts. The chain couples TRBV20-1 to TRBJ1-5; D remains ambiguous. Germline V CDR1 and CDR2: DFQATT, SNEGSKA (reference sequence). The CDR3 has 14 amino acids. V dropped 1 base and J dropped 1 base, with 8 bases sitting between them. In nucleotides, the CDR3 is TGCAGTGCTAGAGGCCCAGTCAGCAATCAGCCCCAGCATTTT. This sequence encodes CSARGPVSNQPQHF.

In its sample, this clonotype was seen many times. The chain links TRBV7-2 to TRBJ2-7; 7 bases fit TRBD1. V dropped 6 bases and J dropped 2; count of bases not matched to a gene: 4. The CDR3 extends over 13 amino acids. CDR1 is SGHTA and CDR2 is FQGNSA in the germline V gene. The CDR3 DNA reads TGTGCCAGCAGGTCGGGGACAGCCTACGAGCAGTACTTC. It yields the protein CASRSGTAYEQYF.

This clonotype was recorded at least ten times. The chain recombines TRBV15 with TRBJ1-2; D perhaps matches TRBD1 (5 bases). Trimming shortened V by 5 bases and J by 8 bases, and 12 bases separated the two germline ends. The germline CDR1 and CDR2 sequences are LNHNV and YYDKDF (reference sequence). The CDR3 consists of 12 residues. CDR3 sequence (DNA): TGTGCCACCAGCGCGGGACTGTTCGGCTACACCTTC. Protein product: CATSAGLFGYTF.

Many counts were recorded for this clonotype. V gene TRBV7-6 combines with J gene TRBJ2-7; no clear D gene. CDR3 length equals 13 residues. In germline, CDR1 is SGHVS, CDR2 FNYEAQ. The V end lost 3 bases, the J end lost 3 bases, and 9 bases lay between the germline ends. In nucleotides, the CDR3 is TGTGCCAGCAGCTTCGGCTCAAACTACGAGCAGTACTTC. Its protein is CASSFGSNYEQYF.

This clonotype was counted a few times. The chain joins TRBV19 to TRBJ2-1; possibly TRBD2 for D (5 bases). V was pared by 5 bases and J by 7 bases, with 12 bases between. Looked up from germline, CDR1 is LNHDA and CDR2 is SQIVND (reference sequence). CDR3 size: 13 residues. The CDR3 nucleotides read TGTGCCAGTAGTGTGGGCGCGGGTAATGAGCAGTTCTTC. As protein: CASSVGAGNEQFF.

This clonotype has at least ten counts. The chain employs TRBV7-9 and TRBJ2-1; D is unclear. Deletions cut 11 bases from V and 0 bases from J, with 14 bases between. CDR3 length equals 14 residues. Germline CDR1 and CDR2: SEHNR and FQNEAQ (reference sequence). The CDR3 region is CAWQPLSSYNEQFF. Here the CDR3 DNA reads TGTGCCTGGCAACCCCTAAGCTCCTACAATGAGCAGTTCTTC.

This clonotype was picked up many times. The V call is TRBV5-4, the J call TRBJ2-7, with D perhaps matching TRBD1 or TRBD2 (5 bases each). CDR1 is SGHNT and CDR2 is YYREEE in the germline V gene (reference sequence). The V end lost 4 bases, the J end lost 2 bases, and 10 bases lay between the germline ends. The CDR3 has 13 amino acids. The CDR3 DNA reads as TGTGCCAGCAGCCCGGGACGGCCCTACGAGCAGTACTTC. Translated, it gives CASSPGRPYEQYF.

This clonotype was counted ten times or more. The chain employs TRBV2 and TRBJ1-1, with a weak D call TRBD1 (6 bases). CDR3 length equals 13 residues. V was trimmed by 6 bases and J by 2 bases, leaving 10 bases between them. CDR1 is SNHLY and CDR2 is FYNNEI in the germline V gene. DNA of the CDR3: TGTGCCAGCAGCGCGGACAGAAACACTGAAGCTTTCTTT. Translating gives CASSADRNTEAFF.

This clonotype was observed many times. V usage is TRBV12-3 or TRBV12-4 and J usage is TRBJ2-7; 10 bases align to TRBD1. V was clipped by 8 bases and J by 9 bases; unmatched bases: 10. This CDR3 is built from 13 residues. This CDR3 is CASGQDRGAVQYF. In DNA form, the CDR3 reads TGTGCCAGCGGCCAGGACAGGGGGGCTGTGCAGTACTTC.

This clonotype was seen repeatedly, ten times or more. Sequence at one end of the junction differs from germline and may be a read error. The chain has TRBV7-8 and TRBJ2-5; 10 nucleotides line up with TRBD1. The CDR3 is made up of 12 amino acids. Germline V gene data show CDR1 as SGHVS and CDR2 as FQNEAQ. CDR3 coding DNA: TGTGCCAGCAGCTTCAAACCGGGACAGGGGTATTTC. Translating gives CASSFKPGQGYF.

This clonotype was detected many times. V and J are TRBV6-2 or TRBV6-3 and TRBJ1-2; D gene ambiguous. CDR3 length equals 13 residues. The ends were cut back, 3 bases at V and 8 bases at J, with 13 bases in the middle. In germline, CDR1 is MNHEY, CDR2 SVGEGT. The CDR3 region is CASSYDSRRGYTF. The CDR3 DNA follows: TGTGCCAGCAGTTATGACTCTCGAAGGGGCTACACCTTC.

This clonotype was counted at least ten times. This CDR3 reads CASSPQGLGARSPLHF. The CDR3 DNA sequence: TGTGCCAGCAGCCCTCAAGGGTTGGGGGCTAGATCACCCCTCCACTTT. The chain combines TRBV7-2 with TRBJ1-6; D might be TRBD1 (6 bases). The V gene's germline CDR1 is SGHTA and CDR2 FQGNSA. V shed 5 bases and J shed 10 bases, with 21 bases lying between them. CDR3 length: 16 amino acids. The whole variable domain, filled in from reference TRBV7-2 and TRBJ1-6, reads GAGVSQSPSNKVTEKGKDVELRCDPISGHTALYWYRQSLGQGLEFLIYFQGNSAPDKSGLPSDRFSAERTGGSVSTLTIQRTQQEDSAVYLCASSPQGLGARSPLHFGNGTRLTVT.

This clonotype appeared many times. The V call is TRBV7-2, the J call TRBJ1-5, with D tentatively TRBD1 (6 bases). Trimming left V 6 bases short and J 3 bases short, with 9 bases between. Germline CDR1 is SGHTA and CDR2 is FQGNSA. The length of the CDR3 is 13 residues. The CDR3 loop reads CASSGGLNQPQHF. In DNA form, the CDR3 reads TGTGCCAGCAGTGGGGGGCTCAATCAGCCCCAGCATTTT.

Ten or more counts support this clonotype. The chain has TRBV7-9 and TRBJ1-1; 9 positions agree with TRBD1. This CDR3 is built from 14 residues. Per germline, CDR1 SEHNR and CDR2 FQNEAQ (reference sequence). J gave up 8 bases and V 5 bases, and 9 bases lay outside the gene matches. CDR3 DNA sequence: TGTGCCAGCAGCCTAAGGGACAGGGCTGCAGAAGCTTTCTTT. This gives the protein CASSLRDRAAEAFF.

In its sample, this clonotype was seen many times. An end of the junction differs from the germline gene, which may be a read error. The rearrangement joins TRBV12-3 or TRBV12-4 to TRBJ1-5; TRBD1 is a possible D gene (5 bases). This CDR3 contains 14 residues. CDR3 nucleotides: TGTGCCAGCAGCCTTCGGGGGTCTGATCAGTCCCAGCATTTT. This encodes CASSLRGSDQSQHF.

This clonotype was detected ten times or more. The chain uses TRBV7-2 and TRBJ2-3; no clear D. V lost 6 bases, J lost 6 bases, and 10 bases lay in between. The CDR3 runs 12 residues. Germline assignment: CDR1 SGHTA and CDR2 FQGNSA. The CDR3 DNA reads TGTGCCAGCAGTCGATTTGCGGATACGCAGTATTTT. Translation gives CASSRFADTQYF.

By its share, this clonotype is medium-sized. V usage is TRBV7-8 and J usage is TRBJ2-7; weak D call: TRBD1 (6 bases). The V end lost 4 bases, the J end lost 5 bases, and 12 bases lay between the germline ends. CDR1 SGHVS and CDR2 FQNEAQ come from the germline V gene. The CDR3 loop spans 13 amino acids. The CDR3 here is CASSSDSPNEQYF. The CDR3 DNA sequence: TGTGCCAGCAGCTCGGACAGCCCGAACGAGCAGTACTTC. The variable domain in full, completed from reference TRBV7-8 and TRBJ2-7, reads GAGVSQSPRYKVAKRGQDVALRCDPISGHVSLFWYQQALGQGPEFLTYFQNEAQLDKSGLPSDRFFAERPEGSVSTLKIQRTQQEDSAVYLCASSSDSPNEQYFGPGTRLTVT.

This clonotype was seen ten or more times. The rearrangement links TRBV7-2 to TRBJ2-1; TRBD2 agrees at 9 bases. The germline V gene has CDR1 SGHTA and CDR2 FQGNSA. J was trimmed by 6 bases and V by 4 bases; bases with no gene match: 10. The length of the CDR3 is 16 residues. This chain's CDR3 is CASSSLRGGPSNEQFF. The DNA of the CDR3 is TGTGCCAGCAGCTCGTTGCGGGGGGGCCCGTCCAATGAGCAGTTCTTC.

Ten or more counts support this clonotype. The chain combines TRBV30 with TRBJ1-2; 8 bases map to TRBD1. This CDR3 has 15 amino acids. V shed 2 bases and J 4 bases; nucleotides not matched to a gene: 9. Germline V CDR1 and CDR2: GTSNPN, SVGIG (reference sequence). CDR3 protein: CAWSSPDRAGYGYTF. The CDR3 DNA reads as TGTGCCTGGAGTTCGCCGGACAGGGCTGGCTATGGCTACACCTTC. Variable domain in full (rest from reference TRBV30 and TRBJ1-2): SQTIHQWPATLVQPVGSPLSLECTVEGTSNPNLYWYRQAAGRGLQLLFYSVGIGQISSEVPQNLSASRPQDRQFILSSKKLLLSDSGFYLCAWSSPDRAGYGYTFGSGTRLTVV.